This T cell receptor (beta chain) was retrieved from a study of blood T cell repertoires in COVID-19. Study-wide context: Acute-phase and convalescent COVID-19 samples originated in the United States, Italy and Spain.

The table lists this clone with a few counts. Germline V gene data show CDR1 as SGHTA and CDR2 as FQGNSA. The CDR3 is 15 amino acids. Trimming took 5 bases from V and 4 from J; bases not matched to a gene: 5. Authors' methods: Amplifying reference gene primers gave estimates of nucleated cell counts. The data were produced by immunoSEQ multiplex PCR, yet TCRdb's version contains in-frame clones alone and is incomplete. V and J calls and clone size follow that table, whereas D and trimming were derived from the DNA. The sample records roughly 100,000 clones, 69% being singletons. The sequence was obtained from a man older than 75 with acute or convalescent COVID-19. The V gene is TRBV7-2, the J gene TRBJ2-1, with 10 bases aligning to TRBD2. The sample was peripheral blood. The CDR3 loop is CASSAVAGGYNEQFF. CDR3 bases: TGTGCCAGCAGCGCCGTAGCGGGAGGTTACAATGAGCAGTTCTTC.